The 26 T cell receptor beta chains listed next were all sequenced from one sample in a study of long-term antiretroviral therapy in people with HIV. Sequencing used immunoSEQ v3.0 at survey level. The method was immunoSEQ multiplex PCR; TCRdb's version includes in-frame clones alone and lacks a portion of them. Among about 18,000 clones, approximately 80% were seen once, and the ten largest hold approximately 14%. Sequencing used unsorted PBMCs, obtained 0.3 years after starting antiretroviral therapy. All receptors derive from a woman aged 45-65 years with HIV.

The rearrangement joins TRBV6-1 to TRBJ1-5; 8 bases match TRBD1. Per germline, CDR1 MNHNS and CDR2 SASEGT. The CDR3 has 15 residues. The J segment lost 6 bases and the V segment lost 3 bases, leaving 7 bases of the junction unmatched. The CDR3 spells CASSDQDRAIQPQHF. In DNA form, the CDR3 reads TGTGCCAGCAGTGATCAGGACAGGGCAATTCAGCCCCAGCATTTT.

This clone was recorded once. The chain has TRBV30 and TRBJ2-2, with D perhaps TRBD1 or TRBD2 (5 bases each). This CDR3 has 14 residues. Trimming shortened V by 2 bases and J by 6 bases, and 13 bases separated the two germline ends. Germline lookup yields CDR1 GTSNPN and CDR2 SVGIG (reference sequence). DNA for the CDR3: TGTGCCTGGAGTTTAGGTCAGGGAGCCGGGGAGCTGTTTTTT. Its translation: CAWSLGQGAGELFF.

J is TRBJ2-2 and V is TRBV7-8; no definite D call. CDR1 and CDR2 from the germline V gene are SGHVS and FQNEAQ. The CDR3 is 14 amino acids. V shed 5 bases and J shed 0 bases, with 7 bases lying between them. CDR3 sequence: CASSVRANTGELFF. In nucleotides, the CDR3 is TGTGCCAGCAGCGTACGAGCGAACACCGGGGAGCTGTTTTTT.

The chain has TRBV2 and TRBJ1-3; 7 bases line up with TRBD1. This CDR3 region has 14 residues. Looked up from germline, CDR1 is SNHLY and CDR2 is FYNNEI. The V and J ends lost 5 bases and 4 bases, in that order; junction bases with no gene match: 5. CDR3 loop: CASSSPGQGNTIYF. The CDR3 coding sequence is TGTGCCAGCAGTTCGCCGGGACAGGGAAACACCATATATTTT.

The rearrangement uses TRBV27 and TRBJ1-2, with 9 bases lining up with TRBD1. The CDR3 contains 17 residues. Germline assignment: CDR1 MNHEY and CDR2 SMNVEV (reference sequence). With V trimmed by 2 bases and J by 3 bases, 10 bases remained unmatched. CDR3 region: CASSLSIRTGVYYGYTF. In DNA, the CDR3 is TGTGCCAGCAGTTTAAGTATTAGGACAGGGGTCTACTATGGCTACACCTTC.

The gene calls are TRBV2 and TRBJ2-7; D is possibly TRBD1 (6 bases). There are 13 residues in the CDR3. The V end lost 9 bases, the J end lost 2 bases, and 14 bases lay between the germline ends. The germline V gene has CDR1 SNHLY and CDR2 FYNNEI. Here the CDR3 DNA reads TGTGCCAGTGGGGATCCAGGGGCCTACGAGCAGTACGTC. This codes for CASGDPGAYEQYV.

This rearrangement joins TRBV30 to TRBJ2-1; tentative D call: TRBD2 (7 bases). The V and J ends lost 2 bases and 10 bases respectively, with 15 bases between them. Looked up from germline, CDR1 is GTSNPN and CDR2 is SVGIG (reference sequence). The CDR3 extends over 13 amino acids. The chain's CDR3 is CAWSWRGGREQFF. CDR3 in DNA: TGTGCCTGGAGTTGGCGCGGGGGCAGAGAGCAGTTCTTC.

The genes are TRBV7-2 and TRBJ2-5; a weak D match, TRBD2 (5 bases). From germline, CDR1 is SGHTA and CDR2 FQGNSA. The CDR3 contains 13 residues. V was pared by 1 base and J by 4 bases, with 7 bases between. The DNA for the CDR3 is TGTGCCAGCAGCTTAGAACGGGGAGAGACCCAGTACTTC. This encodes CASSLERGETQYF.

The chain combines TRBV7-9 with TRBJ2-5, with 7 bases matching TRBD1. The J segment lost 3 bases and the V segment lost 4 bases, leaving 5 bases of the junction unmatched. The length of the CDR3 is 14 residues. Germline V gives CDR1 SEHNR, CDR2 FQNEAQ (reference sequence). The CDR3 loop is CASSWPTGEETQYF. DNA of the CDR3: TGTGCCAGCAGCTGGCCCACAGGGGAAGAGACCCAGTACTTC.

V gene TRBV7-2 combines with J gene TRBJ1-1; 7 bases map to TRBD1. The junction had 11 bases not matched to a gene; V was cut back by 0 bases and J by 4 bases. CDR1 and CDR2 (germline): SGHTA, FQGNSA. The CDR3 is 17 residues long. The CDR3 sequence is CASSLADRYRSGTEAFF. DNA for the CDR3: TGTGCCAGCAGCTTAGCGGACAGGTATCGTTCAGGCACTGAAGCTTTCTTT.

This sequence joins TRBV6-5 and TRBJ1-6; D gene ambiguous. Germline V CDR1 and CDR2: MNHEY, SVGAGI. This CDR3 comprises 14 residues. Trimming cost V 3 bases and J 7 bases, with 10 bases left between them. Here the CDR3 reads CASSYRQQNSPLHF. CDR3 sequence (DNA): TGTGCCAGCAGTTATAGGCAACAGAATTCACCCCTCCACTTT.

The rearrangement links TRBV5-6 to TRBJ1-2; D perhaps matches TRBD1 (6 bases). Germline-derived CDR1 and CDR2 are SGHDT and YYEEEE. The CDR3 sequence is 16 residues long. V was trimmed by 0 bases and J by 0 bases, leaving 12 bases between them. The CDR3 nucleotides read TGTGCCAGCAGCTTGGCTGGACGGACAGCTAACTATGGCTACACCTTC. Its protein is CASSLAGRTANYGYTF.

The rearrangement joins TRBV2 to TRBJ2-5; 9 bases agree with TRBD2. The CDR3 contains 16 residues. CDR1 and CDR2 from the germline V gene are SNHLY and FYNNEI. Unmatched junction bases numbered 15, after V lost 8 bases and J lost 5 bases. The CDR3 DNA reads as TGTGCCAGCTTGCTGCGGGGGGGCTCCGAATCTGAGACCCAGTACTTC. It codes for CASLLRGGSESETQYF.

This rearrangement joins TRBV7-6 to TRBJ1-2; D possibly corresponds to TRBD1 (6 bases). The CDR3 is made up of 13 amino acids. From germline, CDR1 is SGHVS and CDR2 FNYEAQ. V shed 5 bases and J shed 4 bases, with 11 bases lying between them. Here the CDR3 DNA reads TGTGCCAGCAGCCCCACAGGGATCTATGGCTACACCTTC. This translates into CASSPTGIYGYTF.

V gene TRBV7-9 combines with J gene TRBJ2-7; D ambiguous. Germline CDR1 is SEHNR and CDR2 is FQNEAQ (reference sequence). This CDR3 is built from 15 residues. The V end lost 1 base, the J end lost 4 bases, and 14 bases lay between the germline ends. The DNA for the CDR3 is TGTGCCAGCAGCTTAGGTCTCCTAATTGATTACGAGCAGTACTTC. Translating it yields CASSLGLLIDYEQYF.

The genes are TRBV5-1 and TRBJ2-5; D is perhaps TRBD1 or TRBD2 (5 bases each). Germline V gives CDR1 SGHRS, CDR2 YFSETQ. V was cut by 0 bases and J by 1 base, with 10 bases left in between. The CDR3 spans 15 residues. Written as DNA, the CDR3 is TGCGCCAGCAGCTTGGCCGGGGCTCTCCAAGAGACCCAGTACTTC. The encoded protein is CASSLAGALQETQYF.

V gene TRBV18 combines with J gene TRBJ2-5; weak D call: TRBD2 (5 bases). Trimming shortened V by 6 bases and J by 2 bases, and 7 bases separated the two germline ends. Germline assignment: CDR1 KGHSH and CDR2 LQKENI. This CDR3 comprises 12 residues. This CDR3 reads CASSTGQETQYF. The CDR3 region has the DNA TGTGCCAGCTCTACGGGGCAAGAGACCCAGTACTTC.

The chain is built from TRBV19 and TRBJ1-5; D gene uncertain. V gave up 2 bases and J gave up 8 bases, with 10 bases separating them. The length of the CDR3 is 13 residues. Germline-derived CDR1 and CDR2 are LNHDA and SQIVND (reference sequence). CDR3 nucleotide sequence: TGTGCCAGTAGTATACAGGTACCGGAGCCCCAGCATTTT. Translating it yields CASSIQVPEPQHF.

This clone was seen a single time. V gene TRBV30 combines with J gene TRBJ1-6, with D unresolved. Trimming shortened V by 1 base and J by 0 bases, and 10 bases separated the two germline ends. In germline, CDR1 is GTSNPN, CDR2 SVGIG (reference sequence). The CDR3 has 16 residues. CDR3: CAWSEPMSSYNSPLHF. The CDR3 DNA reads as TGTGCCTGGAGTGAGCCAATGAGCTCCTATAATTCACCCCTCCACTTT.

The count of this clone is one. V gene TRBV6-6 combines with J gene TRBJ1-1; a weak D match, TRBD1 (5 bases). The germline CDR1 and CDR2 sequences are MNHNY and SVGAGI (reference sequence). V lost 2 bases and J lost 4, with 11 bases in between. The CDR3 extends over 14 amino acids. This chain's CDR3 is CASSYLTGSTEAFF. The CDR3 nucleotides are TGTGCCAGCAGTTACCTCACAGGCAGCACTGAAGCTTTCTTT.

This clone was seen only once. This sequence joins TRBV29-1 and TRBJ2-3, with 8 bases aligning to TRBD2. CDR1 and CDR2 from the germline V gene are SQVTM and ANQGSEA. This CDR3 has 14 amino acids. With V trimmed by 8 bases and J by 0 bases, 7 bases remained unmatched. CDR3 bases: TGCAGCTCGGCGGGCGGGGGGAGCACAGATACGCAGTATTTT. Translated: CSSAGGGSTDTQYF.

The chain has TRBV7-2 and TRBJ1-5; tentative D call: TRBD1 (5 bases). The CDR3 loop spans 15 amino acids. CDR1 and CDR2 from the germline V gene are SGHTA and FQGNSA. Trimming removed 0 bases from V and 2 bases from J, with 8 bases in between. CDR3 DNA: TGTGCCAGCAGCTTAGCAAGCAGGGGCAATCAGCCCCAGCATTTT. Residues: CASSLASRGNQPQHF.

The chain combines TRBV7-9 with TRBJ1-1; TRBD1 is a possible D gene (6 bases). The germline V and J ends were trimmed by 5 bases and 8 bases, with 9 bases remaining between them. CDR3 length equals 11 residues. Germline CDR1 is SEHNR and CDR2 is FQNEAQ (reference sequence). CDR3 DNA sequence: TGTGCCAGCAGCCCGGACAGCGAAGCTTTCTTT. Its translation: CASSPDSEAFF.

The rearrangement uses TRBV9 and TRBJ2-3, with D perhaps matching TRBD2 (6 bases). Germline V lookup: CDR1 SGDLS, CDR2 YYNGEE. V was shortened by 4 bases and J by 7 bases, with 10 bases between the two germline ends. The CDR3 covers 12 residues. CDR3 nucleotides: TGTGCCAGCAGCCCTCTAGCGAATACGCAGTATTTT. This gives the protein CASSPLANTQYF.

In this sample, this clone is medium-sized. The rearrangement links TRBV2 to TRBJ2-7; 10 bases align to TRBD2. Germline trimming cut 4 bases from V and 6 bases from J; bases unmatched to any gene: 6. This CDR3 comprises 14 residues. Germline V gene sequence: CDR1 SNHLY, CDR2 FYNNEI. DNA for the CDR3: TGTGCCAGCAGTGTGGCTAGCGGGGGAGCCGAGCAGTACTTC. Translation gives CASSVASGGAEQYF.

This clone is a singleton in its sample. The J gene is TRBJ1-1, the V gene TRBV19, with D hard to call. CDR1 LNHDA and CDR2 SQIVND come from the germline V gene (reference sequence). The ends were cut back, 5 bases at V and 12 bases at J, with 13 bases in the middle. CDR3 length: 11 amino acids. In DNA form, the CDR3 reads TGTGCCAGTAGTGATCCTATGGTACCTTTCTTT. Residues: CASSDPMVPFF.